This entry features one T cell receptor (beta chain) sequence. Germline V CDR1 and CDR2: SGHTA, FQGNSA. The CDR3 covers 16 residues. V lost 4 bases and J lost 7; bases outside the gene matches: 13. The data were taken from a study of blood T cell repertoires in COVID-19. TCRdb's table, derived via immunoSEQ multiplex PCR, lists solely in-frame clones and lacks some. Counted here are about 240,000 clones, about 86% occurring once; the ten biggest clones make up about 5.9%. The specimen sequenced was peripheral blood. This chain links TRBV7-2 with TRBJ2-7; 10 bases line up with TRBD1. The receptor was derived from a man aged 60-69 years with acute or convalescent COVID-19. The CDR3: CASSSRQGARREEQYF. The CDR3 region has the DNA TGTGCCAGCAGCTCCCGACAGGGGGCTCGGAGAGAAGAGCAGTACTTC.